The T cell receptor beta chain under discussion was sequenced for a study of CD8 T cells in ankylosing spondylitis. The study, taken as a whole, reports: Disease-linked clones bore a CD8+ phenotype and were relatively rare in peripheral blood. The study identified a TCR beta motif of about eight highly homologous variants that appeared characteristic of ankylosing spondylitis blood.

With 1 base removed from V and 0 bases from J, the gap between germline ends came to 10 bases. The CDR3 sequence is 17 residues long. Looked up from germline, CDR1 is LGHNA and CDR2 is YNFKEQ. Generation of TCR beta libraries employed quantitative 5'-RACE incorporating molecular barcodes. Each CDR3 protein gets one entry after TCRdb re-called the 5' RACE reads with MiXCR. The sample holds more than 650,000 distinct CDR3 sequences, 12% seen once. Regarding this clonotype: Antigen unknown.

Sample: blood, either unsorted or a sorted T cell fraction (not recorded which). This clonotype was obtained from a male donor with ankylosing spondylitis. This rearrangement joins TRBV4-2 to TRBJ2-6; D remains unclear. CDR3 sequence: CASSQGWRSSGANVLTF. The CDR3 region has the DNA TGTGCCAGCAGCCAAGGGTGGCGGAGCTCTGGGGCCAACGTCCTGACTTTC.